The 17 T cell receptor beta chains given below trace back to one sample, sequenced in a study of radiation and T cells in renal cell carcinoma. The time point: blood 2 weeks post-SBRT. Treatment in this sample: 15 Gy SBRT to primary tumor, nephrectomy 4 weeks later. Measured with immunoSEQ multiplex PCR; TCRdb has only the in-frame clones, and not every one. In the table there are 100,000 to 150,000 clones, more than 75% of which are singletons. The starting material was blood, obtained from a patient whose treatment included radiotherapy and nephrectomy. All receptors derive from a woman in her 70s with renal cell carcinoma.

This chain uses TRBV7-2 with TRBJ1-4, with D perhaps TRBD1 (6 bases). The V end was cut by 3 bases, the J end by 6 bases, with 11 bases between. Germline assignment: CDR1 SGHTA and CDR2 FQGNSA. This CDR3 contains 14 residues. As DNA, the CDR3 is TGTGCCAGCAGCTTGGGCAGGGGTGATGAAAAACTGTTTTTT. Residues: CASSLGRGDEKLFF.

The CDR3 DNA is TGTGCCACCAGCAGAGCCCAGGGGGCTAGCGGGGAGCTGTTTTTT. Amino acids: CATSRAQGASGELFF. The gene calls are TRBV15 and TRBJ2-2; 8 nucleotides line up with TRBD1. V trimming: 1 base; J trimming: 7 bases; junction bases outside the gene matches: 5. Per germline, CDR1 LNHNV and CDR2 YYDKDF (reference sequence). This CDR3 is built from 15 residues.

The V and J genes are TRBV5-1 and TRBJ1-2, with TRBD1 matching 12 bases. With V trimmed by 4 bases and J by 7 bases, 5 bases remained unmatched. This CDR3 comprises 14 residues. Germline CDR1 is SGHRS and CDR2 is YFSETQ. CDR3 nucleotide sequence: TGCGCCAGCAGCCCCGGGACAGGGGGCGTTGGCTACACCTTC. It encodes CASSPGTGGVGYTF.

The chain links TRBV19 to TRBJ2-2; 9 positions match TRBD1. Losses at the gene ends were 6 bases for V and 5 bases for J; bases not matched to a gene: 13. The CDR3 contains 17 residues. Germline V gene data show CDR1 as LNHDA and CDR2 as SQIVND (reference sequence). DNA of the CDR3: TGTGCCAGTAGGGGACAGGGAGCGAGGTTAGGGACCGGGGAGCTGTTTTTT. Its protein is CASRGQGARLGTGELFF.

The CDR3 here is CATSPETSNQPQHF. The CDR3 DNA is TGTGCCACTTCACCCGAAACAAGCAATCAGCCCCAGCATTTT. The chain carries TRBV19 and TRBJ1-5; D not certain. Trimming took off 10 bases at V and 1 base at J, with 14 bases between the two ends. Germline V lookup: CDR1 LNHDA, CDR2 SQIVND (reference sequence). This CDR3 spans 14 amino acids.

The chain has TRBV2 and TRBJ2-1; 8 nucleotides agree with TRBD2. Germline values: CDR1 SNHLY, CDR2 FYNNEI. The junction had 7 bases not matched to a gene; V was cut back by 6 bases and J by 0 bases. This CDR3 is 16 amino acids long. CDR3 nucleotide sequence: TGTGCCAGCAGCCGAGGCGGGGGGAGCTCCTACAATGAGCAGTTCTTC. Translated: CASSRGGGSSYNEQFF.

The J gene is TRBJ1-1, the V gene TRBV6-6, with 9 bases identical to TRBD1. CDR3 length: 15 amino acids. The trim removed 2 bases at V and 2 bases at J, leaving 3 bases unmatched. Germline loops: CDR1 MNHNY, CDR2 SVGAGI (reference sequence). CDR3 DNA sequence: TGTGCCAGCAGTTACCTACAGGGGGCTAACACTGAAGCTTTCTTT. This gives the protein CASSYLQGANTEAFF.

The CDR3 spells CASIDRSWANEKLFF. CDR3 DNA sequence: TGTGCCAGCATCGACAGATCCTGGGCTAATGAAAAACTGTTTTTT. The V gene is TRBV6-6, the J gene TRBJ1-4; TRBD1 might be the D (5 bases). Between the trimmed V and J ends, which lost 7 bases and 3 bases, there was a span of 15 bases. The CDR3 has 15 amino acids. In germline, CDR1 is MNHNY, CDR2 SVGAGI (reference sequence).

V gene TRBV5-4 combines with J gene TRBJ1-1; D gene unclear. The V end was cut by 3 bases, the J end by 6 bases, with 6 bases between. The germline V gene encodes CDR1 SGHNT and CDR2 YYREEE (reference sequence). The CDR3 has 11 residues. This CDR3 is CASSSDSEAFF. The CDR3 DNA follows: TGTGCCAGCAGCTCGGACTCTGAAGCTTTCTTT.

The chain recombines TRBV2 with TRBJ2-3, with no clear D. Between the trimmed V and J ends, which lost 4 bases and 0 bases, there was a span of 11 bases. Germline V gene sequence: CDR1 SNHLY, CDR2 FYNNEI. CDR3 length equals 15 residues. CDR3 protein: CASSVGQISTDTQYF. In DNA, the CDR3 is TGTGCCAGCAGTGTGGGTCAGATAAGCACAGATACGCAGTATTTT. Full variable domain (remainder filled in from reference TRBV2 and TRBJ2-3): EPEVTQTPSHQVTQMGQEVILRCVPISNHLYFYWYRQILGQKVEFLVSFYNNEISEKSEIFDDQFSVERPDGSNFTLKIRSTKLEDSAMYFCASSVGQISTDTQYFGPGTRLTVL.

The V and J genes are TRBV15 and TRBJ1-1, with D perhaps matching TRBD1 (5 bases). Germline CDR1 LNHNV, CDR2 YYDKDF (reference sequence). This CDR3 has 15 amino acids. Trimming pared 3 bases from V and 5 bases from J, leaving 16 bases between. In DNA form, the CDR3 reads TGTGCCACCAGCAGGGGGGGGACTGAAGGTACTGAAGCTTTCTTT. Encoded protein: CATSRGGTEGTEAFF.

The chain carries TRBV19 and TRBJ1-6; D is ambiguous. The CDR3 is 17 amino acids. Germline CDR1 is LNHDA and CDR2 is SQIVND (reference sequence). V was trimmed by 0 bases and J by 0 bases, leaving 9 bases between them. The CDR3 region is CASSIDFGSSYNSPLHF. The CDR3 DNA reads as TGTGCCAGTAGTATAGATTTCGGGAGCTCCTATAATTCACCCCTCCACTTT.

V is TRBV18 and J is TRBJ1-2; weak D call: TRBD1 (5 bases). This CDR3 comprises 13 residues. Per the germline V gene, CDR1 is KGHSH and CDR2 is LQKENI. The ends were cut back, 3 bases at V and 2 bases at J, with 7 bases in the middle. The CDR3 DNA follows: TGTGCCAGCTCACCCAGGGTAAACTATGGCTACACCTTC. It encodes CASSPRVNYGYTF. The whole variable domain, remainder taken from reference TRBV18 and TRBJ1-2, is NAGVMQNPRHLVRRRGQEARLRCSPMKGHSHVYWYRQLPEEGLKFMVYLQKENIIDESGMPKERFSAEFPKEGPSILRIQQVVRGDSAAYFCASSPRVNYGYTFGSGTRLTVV.

The V gene is TRBV6-1, the J gene TRBJ1-5, with D unresolved. CDR1 and CDR2 from the germline V gene are MNHNS and SASEGT. There are 12 residues in the CDR3. The V and J ends lost 3 bases and 6 bases respectively, with 6 bases between them. The CDR3 coding sequence is TGTGCCAGCAGTGACCCCCCTCAGCCCCAGCATTTT. This gives the protein CASSDPPQPQHF.

The J gene is TRBJ2-3, the V gene TRBV29-1, with TRBD1 identical over 10 bases. Germline V gene lookup returns CDR1 SQVTM and CDR2 ANQGSEA. The length of the CDR3 is 16 residues. Trimming took 1 base from V and 4 from J; bases not matched to a gene: 8. The CDR3, as DNA: TGCAGCGTTGAAGTGTCGACAGGGGGCATCGCAGATACGCAGTATTTT. It translates to CSVEVSTGGIADTQYF.

CDR3 nucleotides: TGTGCCACTATCTCCGACCGCCACAGGGGGAGCAGTAATGAAAAACTGTTTTTT. Residues: CATISDRHRGSSNEKLFF. The V gene is TRBV6-8, the J gene TRBJ1-4; 8 nucleotides line up with TRBD1. Trimming took 10 bases from V and 4 from J; bases not matched to a gene: 20. CDR3 length equals 18 residues. From germline, CDR1 is MNHGY and CDR2 SAAAGT.

V and J are TRBV7-2 and TRBJ1-2; a possible D gene is TRBD1 (5 bases). Germline CDR1 and CDR2: SGHTA and FQGNSA. This CDR3 is 14 amino acids long. V was shortened by 2 bases and J by 1 base, with 8 bases between the two germline ends. This chain's CDR3 is CASSLQGFNYGYTF. As DNA, the CDR3 is TGTGCCAGCAGCTTACAGGGTTTTAACTATGGCTACACCTTC.